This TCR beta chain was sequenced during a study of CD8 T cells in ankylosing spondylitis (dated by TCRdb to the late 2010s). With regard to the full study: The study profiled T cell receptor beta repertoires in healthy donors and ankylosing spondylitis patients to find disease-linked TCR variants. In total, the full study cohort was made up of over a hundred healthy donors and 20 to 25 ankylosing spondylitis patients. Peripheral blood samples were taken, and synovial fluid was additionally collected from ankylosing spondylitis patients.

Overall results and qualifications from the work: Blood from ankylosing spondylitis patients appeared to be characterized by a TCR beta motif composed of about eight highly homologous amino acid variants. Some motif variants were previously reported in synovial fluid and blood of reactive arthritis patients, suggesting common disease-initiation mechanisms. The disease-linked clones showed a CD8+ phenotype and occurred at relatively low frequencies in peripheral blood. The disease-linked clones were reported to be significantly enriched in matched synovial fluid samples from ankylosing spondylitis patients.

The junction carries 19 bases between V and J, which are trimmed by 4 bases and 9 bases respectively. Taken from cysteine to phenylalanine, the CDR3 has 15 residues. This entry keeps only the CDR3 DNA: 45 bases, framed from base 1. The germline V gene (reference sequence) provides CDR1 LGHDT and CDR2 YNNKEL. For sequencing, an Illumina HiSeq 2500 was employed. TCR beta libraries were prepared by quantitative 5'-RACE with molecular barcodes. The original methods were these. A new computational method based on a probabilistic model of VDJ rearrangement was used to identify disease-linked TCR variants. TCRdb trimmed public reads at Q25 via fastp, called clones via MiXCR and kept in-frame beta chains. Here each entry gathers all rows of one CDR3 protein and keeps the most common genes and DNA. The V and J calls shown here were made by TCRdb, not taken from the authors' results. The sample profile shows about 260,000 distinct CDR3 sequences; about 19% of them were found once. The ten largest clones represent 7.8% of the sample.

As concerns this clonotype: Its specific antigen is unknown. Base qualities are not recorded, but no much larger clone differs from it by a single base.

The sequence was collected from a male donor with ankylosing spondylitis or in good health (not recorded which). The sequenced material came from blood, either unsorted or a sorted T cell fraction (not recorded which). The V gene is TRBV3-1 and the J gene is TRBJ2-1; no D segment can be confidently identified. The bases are TGTGCCAGCAGCCCTCCCCGTATCTCTCGTGCTGAGCAGTTCTTC. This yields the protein CASSPPRISRAEQFF.